The present entry profiles one T cell receptor (beta chain) with its context. The antigen remains unidentified. Sample-barcoded 5' priming and a J-beta primer mix drove a second PCR of about 6 to 12 cycles. Every cDNA molecule bore a tag from a template-switch adaptor containing 12 random nucleotides. Each CDR3 protein is one row after TCRdb ran MiXCR on the 5' RACE reads. The sample yields about 1.1 million distinct CDR3 sequences, under 40% seen once. These data belong to a study of blood T cells in healthy people across ages. Deletions cut 3 bases from V and 4 bases from J, with 11 bases between. The CDR3 loop spans 14 amino acids. CDR1 and CDR2 (germline): SGDLS, YYNGEE. The study, taken as a whole, reports: Long-lived donors had more naive CD4+ cells and higher diversity than aged donors. Naive T cell percentage by flow cytometry tracked strongly with beta diversity.

The sample comprised blood. This receptor was obtained from a man aged 18 to 29 in good health. The chain employs TRBV9 and TRBJ1-3; D unresolved. The CDR3 coding sequence is TGTGCCAGCAGCGCCCGGGCCGCGGGAAACACCATATATTTT. This codes for CASSARAAGNTIYF.